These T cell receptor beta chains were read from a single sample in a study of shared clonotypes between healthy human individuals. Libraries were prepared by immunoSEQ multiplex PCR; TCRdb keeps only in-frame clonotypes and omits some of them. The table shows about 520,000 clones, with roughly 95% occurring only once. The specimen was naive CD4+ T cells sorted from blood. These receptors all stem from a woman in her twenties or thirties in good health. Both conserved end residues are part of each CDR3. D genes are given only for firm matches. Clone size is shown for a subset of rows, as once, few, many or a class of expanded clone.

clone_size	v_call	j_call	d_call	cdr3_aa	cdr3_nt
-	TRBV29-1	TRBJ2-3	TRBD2	CSPRLAVTDTQYF	TGCAGCCCGCGACTAGCGGTCACAGATACGCAGTATTTT
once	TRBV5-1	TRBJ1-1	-	CASSSHRTWDTEAFF	TGCGCCAGCAGCTCTCATAGGACCTGGGACACTGAAGCTTTCTTT
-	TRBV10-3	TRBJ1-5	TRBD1	CAISEWTGMDQPQHF	TGTGCCATCAGTGAATGGACAGGGATGGATCAGCCCCAGCATTTT
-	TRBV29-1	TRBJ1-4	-	CSVYISGNEKLFF	TGCAGCGTTTACATATCGGGGAATGAAAAACTGTTTTTT
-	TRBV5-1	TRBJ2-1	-	CASSLAPSGNEQFF	TGCGCCAGCAGCTTGGCCCCGAGTGGGAATGAGCAGTTCTTC
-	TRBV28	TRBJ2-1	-	CASCPGGGTYNEQFF	TGTGCCAGCTGTCCAGGGGGAGGAACCTACAATGAGCAGTTCTTC
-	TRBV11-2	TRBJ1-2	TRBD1	CASSRGQGDYYGYTF	TGTGCCAGCAGCCGGGGACAGGGGGATTACTATGGCTACACCTTC
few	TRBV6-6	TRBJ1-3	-	CASARVAGLEGNTIYF	TGTGCCAGTGCCCGAGTAGCAGGGCTAGAGGGAAACACCATATATTTT
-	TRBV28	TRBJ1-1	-	CASSFRGLNTEAFF	TGTGCCAGCAGTTTTCGGGGGTTGAACACTGAAGCTTTCTTT
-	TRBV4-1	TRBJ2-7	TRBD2	CASSPSPGLAYEQYF	TGCGCCAGCAGCCCCTCCCCGGGACTAGCTTACGAGCAGTACTTC
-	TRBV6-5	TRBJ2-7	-	CASSYERQGREQYF	TGTGCCAGCAGTTACGAGCGTCAGGGGAGAGAGCAGTACTTC
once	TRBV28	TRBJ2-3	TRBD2	CASRVWGYRGRGRALSTDTQYF	TGTGCCAGCAGGGTTTGGGGTTACAGGGGTCGCGGGAGGGCCCTCTCCACAGATACGCAGTATTTT
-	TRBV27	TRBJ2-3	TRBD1	CASSTSGGRTDTQYF	TGTGCCAGCAGTACATCAGGGGGTCGGACAGATACGCAGTATTTT
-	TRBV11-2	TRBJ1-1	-	CASSPTELNTEAFF	TGTGCCAGCAGCCCGACAGAGCTGAACACTGAAGCTTTCTTT
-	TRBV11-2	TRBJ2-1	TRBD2	CASRSPKGGRAHEQFF	TGTGCCAGCAGGTCACCGAAGGGCGGGAGGGCACATGAGCAGTTCTTC
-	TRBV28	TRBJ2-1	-	CASSSHTIYNEQFF	TGTGCCAGCTCGTCCCACACCATTTACAATGAGCAGTTCTTC
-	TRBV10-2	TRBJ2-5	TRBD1	CASSDPLGDRAKTQYF	TGCGCCAGCAGTGACCCCCTGGGGGACAGGGCCAAGACCCAGTACTTC
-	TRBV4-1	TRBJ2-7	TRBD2	CASSQGQPYGGRRNEQYF	TGCGCCAGCAGCCAAGGACAACCGTATGGCGGGAGGAGGAACGAGCAGTACTTC
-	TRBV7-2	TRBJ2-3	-	CASSLFNGVGSTDTQYF	TGTGCCAGCAGCTTATTTAACGGTGTTGGTAGCACAGATACGCAGTATTTT
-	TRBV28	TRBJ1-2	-	CASSSGIGYGYTF	TGTGCCAGCAGTTCTGGCATAGGCTATGGCTACACCTTC
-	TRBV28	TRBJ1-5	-	CASSLSAARQPQHF	TGTGCCAGCAGTTTATCGGCGGCGCGTCAGCCCCAGCATTTT
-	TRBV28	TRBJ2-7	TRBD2	CATGTTNYEQYF	TGTGCCACCGGGACTACCAACTACGAGCAGTACTTC
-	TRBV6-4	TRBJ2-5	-	CASKQEGLDKETQYF	TGTGCCAGTAAACAAGAGGGGCTGGATAAAGAGACCCAGTACTTC
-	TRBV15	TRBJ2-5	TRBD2	CATSRTSFPETQYF	TGTGCCACCAGCAGGACTAGCTTTCCGGAGACCCAGTACTTC
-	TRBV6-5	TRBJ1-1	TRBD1	CASRRGLGTEAFF	TGTGCCAGCAGGAGGGGGCTCGGAACTGAAGCTTTCTTT
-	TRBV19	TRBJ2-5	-	CASSTRTQRETQYF	TGTGCCAGTAGTACCAGGACTCAGCGGGAGACCCAGTACTTC
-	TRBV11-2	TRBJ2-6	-	CASSLGESGANVLTF	TGTGCCAGCAGCTTAGGGGAATCCGGGGCCAACGTCCTGACTTTC
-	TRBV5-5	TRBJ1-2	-	CASSLRGDYGYTF	TGTGCCAGCAGCCTGAGGGGTGACTATGGCTACACCTTC
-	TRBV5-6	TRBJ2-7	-	CASSLQGLERYEQYF	TGTGCCAGCAGCTTGCAGGGTCTTGAGAGATACGAGCAGTACTTC
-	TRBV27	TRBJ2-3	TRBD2	CASTLEAASGRATQYF	TGTGCCAGCACTTTAGAGGCGGCTAGCGGGAGGGCTACGCAGTATTTT
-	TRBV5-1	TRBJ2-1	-	CASSDGARGYNEQFF	TGCGCCAGCAGTGACGGAGCGCGGGGATACAATGAGCAGTTCTTC
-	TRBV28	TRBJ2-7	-	CASSPGGGQSYEQYF	TGTGCCAGCAGTCCAGGGGGGGGACAATCATACGAGCAGTACTTC
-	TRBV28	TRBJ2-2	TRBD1	CASSLPGTGTGELFF	TGTGCCAGCAGTTTACCCGGGACAGGGACCGGGGAGCTGTTTTTT
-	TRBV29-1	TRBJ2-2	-	CSVTGGTDTGELFF	TGCAGCGTGACGGGCGGGACGGACACCGGGGAGCTGTTTTTT
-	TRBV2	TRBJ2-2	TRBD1	CASSWGQANTGELFF	TGTGCCAGCAGTTGGGGACAGGCGAACACCGGGGAGCTGTTTTTT
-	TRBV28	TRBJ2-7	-	CASTPIRHYEQYF	TGTGCCAGCACCCCCATCAGGCATTACGAGCAGTACTTC
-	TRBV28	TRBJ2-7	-	CASIGRRTYEQYF	TGTGCCAGCATCGGGAGAAGAACCTACGAGCAGTACTTC
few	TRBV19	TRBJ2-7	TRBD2	CASSGAGFTYEQYF	TGTGCCAGTAGTGGAGCGGGGTTTACCTACGAGCAGTACTTC
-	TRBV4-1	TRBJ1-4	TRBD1	CASSRKPGGGEKLFF	TGCGCCAGCAGCCGTAAACCAGGGGGGGGTGAAAAACTGTTTTTT
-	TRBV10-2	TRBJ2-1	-	CASSEIGSSYNEQFF	TGCGCCAGCAGTGAGATCGGGAGCTCCTACAATGAGCAGTTCTTC
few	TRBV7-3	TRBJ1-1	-	CASSFQENTEAFF	TGTGCCAGCAGCTTTCAGGAGAACACTGAAGCTTTCTTT
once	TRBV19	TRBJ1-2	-	CASSIEWQGYGYTF	TGTGCCAGTAGTATAGAGTGGCAGGGATATGGCTACACCTTC
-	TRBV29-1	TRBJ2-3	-	CSVVGFTDTQYF	TGCAGCGTTGTTGGATTTACAGATACGCAGTATTTT
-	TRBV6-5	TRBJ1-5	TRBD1	CASSYQDRMRQPQHF	TGTGCCAGCAGTTACCAGGACAGGATGAGGCAGCCCCAGCATTTT
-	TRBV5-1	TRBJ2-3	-	CASSLGGTNTDTQYF	TGCGCCAGCAGCTTGGGAGGGACGAACACAGATACGCAGTATTTT
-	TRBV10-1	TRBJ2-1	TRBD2	CASSGGLARSYNEQFF	TGCGCCAGCAGTGGGGGACTAGCAAGGTCCTACAATGAGCAGTTCTTC
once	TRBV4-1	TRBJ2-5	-	CASSHDSIKETQYF	TGCGCCAGCAGCCACGACTCCATCAAAGAGACCCAGTACTTC
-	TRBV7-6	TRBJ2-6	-	CASTLRPTGANVLTF	TGTGCCAGTACCCTCCGGCCTACCGGGGCCAACGTCCTGACTTTC
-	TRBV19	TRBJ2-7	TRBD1	CASSIAGTTGGLYEQYF	TGTGCCAGTAGTATAGCGGGCACGACAGGGGGCCTTTACGAGCAGTACTTC
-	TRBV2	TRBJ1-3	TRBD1	CASARTGNSGNTIYF	TGTGCCAGCGCTAGGACAGGTAACTCTGGAAACACCATATATTTT
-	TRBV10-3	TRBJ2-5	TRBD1	CAISERGTGVSQETQYF	TGTGCCATCAGTGAGAGGGGGACAGGGGTTTCCCAAGAGACCCAGTACTTC
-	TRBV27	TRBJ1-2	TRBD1	CASSRQGIFGYTF	TGTGCCAGCAGTCGACAGGGAATTTTTGGCTACACCTTC
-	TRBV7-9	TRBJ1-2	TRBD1	CASAVTGGYGYTF	TGTGCCAGCGCAGTTACAGGGGGCTATGGCTACACCTTC
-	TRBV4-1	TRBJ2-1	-	CASRGGAGNEQFF	TGCGCCAGCAGGGGTGGGGCGGGGAATGAGCAGTTCTTC
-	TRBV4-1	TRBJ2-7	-	CASSQDGVFSYEQYF	TGCGCCAGCAGCCAAGATGGGGTGTTTTCCTACGAGCAGTACTTC